Listed below are T cell receptor beta chains from one sample, sequenced in a study of regulatory T cells in long-lasting Graves disease. Via MiXCR, TCRdb re-called the multiplex PCR reads, giving one row per CDR3 protein. This sample has about 340,000 distinct CDR3 sequences; less than 20% occur once, and the top ten carry 25% to 30%. The sample here was peripheral blood mononuclear cells (PBMCs), taken when the disease was refractory, from a patient treated with antithyroid drugs. The receptors were sampled from a female donor with Graves disease. CDR3s include the opening cysteine and the closing phenylalanine or tryptophan. Fields, in order: J gene, D gene, V gene, clone size, CDR3 protein, CDR3 DNA. D genes are given only for firm matches. Expanded clones get a size class; other rows say once, few or many, or leave the size out.

TRBJ1-1	TRBD1	TRBV28	many	CASGRGTGYYTEAFF	TGTGCCAGCGGCCGGGGGACAGGGTATTACACTGAAGCTTTCTTT
TRBJ1-1	.	TRBV7-9	few	CASISGNTEAFF	TGTGCCAGCATCTCAGGGAACACTGAAGCTTTCTTT
TRBJ1-1	.	TRBV19	few	CASSPKGRSYTEAFF	TGTGCCAGTAGCCCAAAGGGCAGGAGTTACACTGAAGCTTTCTTT
TRBJ2-2	.	TRBV11-1	.	CASRKGLNTGELFF	TGTGCCAGCAGGAAGGGACTGAACACCGGGGAGCTGTTTTTT
TRBJ1-1	.	TRBV6-2/TRBV6-3	many	CASSEAGRGGTEAFF	TGTGCCAGCAGTGAAGCGGGCCGGGGAGGAACTGAAGCTTTCTTT
TRBJ1-2	.	TRBV6-1	many	CASTDRRGNYGYTF	TGTGCCAGCACCGACAGGAGGGGGAACTATGGCTACACCTTC
TRBJ2-5	.	TRBV10-3	.	CAISEAAGYQETQYF	TGTGCCATCAGTGAGGCTGCGGGATACCAAGAGACCCAGTACTTC
TRBJ2-7	.	TRBV13	many	CASSSGIPLFYEQYF	TGTGCCAGCAGCTCTGGGATCCCACTATTCTACGAGCAGTACTTC
TRBJ2-7	.	TRBV30	few	CAWSDLNRSGVDEQYF	TGTGCCTGGAGTGACTTAAACAGGTCAGGGGTGGACGAGCAGTACTTC
TRBJ2-7	TRBD2	TRBV7-2	many	CASSLRGGYEQYF	TGTGCCAGCAGCTTACGCGGGGGATACGAGCAGTACTTC
TRBJ1-3	.	TRBV10-3	few	CAISESIVRATGNTIYF	TGTGCCATCAGTGAGTCAATTGTAAGGGCTACTGGAAACACCATATATTTT
TRBJ1-2	.	TRBV12-3/TRBV12-4	many	CASSYSSRGYTF	TGTGCCAGCAGTTATTCATCCCGGGGCTACACCTTC
TRBJ1-2	.	TRBV25-1	many	CASLGGRGGNYGYTF	TGTGCCAGCCTGGGGGGGCGAGGAGGAAACTATGGCTACACCTTC
TRBJ2-7	.	TRBV11-2	many	CASSALDSLITYEQYF	TGTGCCAGCAGCGCACTCGATAGCCTTATCACCTACGAGCAGTACTTC
TRBJ2-5	.	TRBV13	many	CASSRQGYETQYF	TGTGCCAGCAGTCGTCAGGGTTACGAGACCCAGTACTTC
TRBJ2-2	.	TRBV28	many	CASSRQTTGELFF	TGTGCCAGCAGTAGACAGACCACCGGGGAGCTGTTTTTT
TRBJ2-7	TRBD2	TRBV28	many	CASSPGLAGVYEQYF	TGTGCCAGCAGCCCCGGACTAGCGGGAGTGTACGAGCAGTACTTC
TRBJ1-2	.	TRBV5-5	.	CASSFAPGGGYGYTF	TGTGCCAGCAGCTTTGCTCCCGGGGGAGGCTATGGCTACACCTTC
TRBJ2-6	.	TRBV3-1	few	CASSQDLGGAAGANVLTF	TGTGCCAGCAGCCAAGATCTGGGGGGCGCGGCTGGGGCCAACGTCCTGACTTTC
TRBJ1-1	TRBD1	TRBV12-3/TRBV12-4	.	CASSFRTGVTEAFF	TGTGCCAGCAGTTTCAGGACAGGGGTCACTGAAGCTTTCTTT
TRBJ1-2	.	TRBV20-1	many	CSARGKGGTNYGYTF	TGCAGTGCTAGGGGGAAGGGGGGCACTAACTATGGCTACACCTTC
TRBJ2-7	TRBD1	TRBV20-1	.	CSAREGDRVNEQYF	TGCAGTGCTAGAGAAGGGGACAGGGTCAACGAGCAGTACTTC
TRBJ2-7	TRBD2	TRBV10-3	few	CAISSTSGGAYEQYF	TGTGCCATCAGTTCAACTAGCGGGGGGGCGTACGAGCAGTACTTC
TRBJ2-6	TRBD1	TRBV12-3/TRBV12-4	.	CASRWDSSGANVLTF	TGTGCCAGCAGGTGGGACAGCTCTGGGGCCAACGTCCTGACTTTC
TRBJ1-1	.	TRBV12-3/TRBV12-4	many	CASSSGVWGGRNTEAFF	TGTGCCAGCAGTTCGGGAGTCTGGGGGGGAAGGAACACTGAAGCTTTCTTT
TRBJ2-7	.	TRBV12-3/TRBV12-4	many	CASSLGQGVSYEQYF	TGTGCCAGCAGTTTGGGTCAGGGTGTTAGCTACGAGCAGTACTTC
TRBJ1-2	.	TRBV28	many	CASSFLREDSGYTF	TGTGCCAGCAGTTTTCTCCGGGAGGACTCAGGCTACACCTTC
TRBJ1-6	.	TRBV20-1	many	CSANPGPSPHSPLHF	TGCAGTGCTAACCCGGGGCCTTCACCCCATTCACCCCTCCACTTT
TRBJ1-2	TRBD1	TRBV7-2	many	CASSLPQGAGYTF	TGTGCCAGCAGCTTACCACAGGGGGCTGGCTACACCTTC
TRBJ1-4	.	TRBV25-1	many	CASRTGGNEKLFF	TGTGCCAGCAGGACAGGTGGGAATGAAAAACTGTTTTTT
TRBJ2-7	.	TRBV6-1	many	CASSTFRDLSSYEQYF	TGTGCCAGCAGCACTTTCCGGGACTTAAGCTCCTACGAGCAGTACTTC
TRBJ2-2	TRBD2	TRBV19	.	CASPAGAGELFF	TGTGCCAGTCCGGCGGGAGCCGGGGAGCTGTTTTTT
TRBJ2-5	TRBD2	TRBV28	.	CASTRLAGVFETQYF	TGTGCCAGCACCCGACTAGCGGGAGTGTTTGAGACCCAGTACTTC
TRBJ2-5	.	TRBV7-8	many	CASSYRPSRETQYF	TGTGCCAGCAGCTACAGGCCGTCGCGGGAGACCCAGTACTTC
TRBJ2-5	.	TRBV29-1	.	CSANREETQYF	TGCAGCGCCAACAGGGAGGAGACCCAGTACTTC
TRBJ2-7	TRBD1	TRBV28	many	CATQGASSYEQYF	TGTGCCACACAGGGGGCCTCCTCCTACGAGCAGTACTTC